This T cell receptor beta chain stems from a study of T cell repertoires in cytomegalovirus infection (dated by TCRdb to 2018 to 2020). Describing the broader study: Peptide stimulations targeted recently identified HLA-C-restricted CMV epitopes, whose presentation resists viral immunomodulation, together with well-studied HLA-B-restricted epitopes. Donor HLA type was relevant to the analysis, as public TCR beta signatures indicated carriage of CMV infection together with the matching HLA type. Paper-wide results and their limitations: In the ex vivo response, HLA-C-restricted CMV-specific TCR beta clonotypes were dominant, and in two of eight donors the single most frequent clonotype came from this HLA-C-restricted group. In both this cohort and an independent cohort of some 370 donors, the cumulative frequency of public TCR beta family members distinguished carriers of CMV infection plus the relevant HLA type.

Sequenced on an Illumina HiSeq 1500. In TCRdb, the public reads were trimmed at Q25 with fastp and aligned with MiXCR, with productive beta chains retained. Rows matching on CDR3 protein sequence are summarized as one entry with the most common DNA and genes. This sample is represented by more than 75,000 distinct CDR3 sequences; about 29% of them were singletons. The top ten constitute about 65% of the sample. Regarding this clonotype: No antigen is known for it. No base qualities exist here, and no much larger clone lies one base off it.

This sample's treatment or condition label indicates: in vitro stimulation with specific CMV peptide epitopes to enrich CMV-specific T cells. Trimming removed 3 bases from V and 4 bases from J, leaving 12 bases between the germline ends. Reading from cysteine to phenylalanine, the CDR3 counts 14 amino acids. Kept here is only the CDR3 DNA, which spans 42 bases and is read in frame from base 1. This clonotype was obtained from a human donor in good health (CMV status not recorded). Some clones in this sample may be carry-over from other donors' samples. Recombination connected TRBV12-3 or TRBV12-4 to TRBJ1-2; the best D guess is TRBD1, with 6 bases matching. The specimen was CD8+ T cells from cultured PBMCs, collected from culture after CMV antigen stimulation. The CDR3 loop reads CASSFRGGGYGYTF. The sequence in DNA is TGTGCCAGCAGTTTCAGGGGCGGAGGCTATGGCTACACCTTC.